The clone carrying this T cell receptor (beta chain) was detected many times. The antigen is undetermined. Used for diagnoses were clinical symptoms, serum thyroxine and TRAb, thyroid ultrasound and orbital computed tomography. The CDR3 spans 14 residues. Germline CDR1 and CDR2: MDHEN and SYDVKM. V was trimmed by 5 bases and J by 6 bases, leaving 14 bases between them. TCR beta CDR3 region amplification was performed from RNA transcripts. Primed by the HTBI set, a first-round RT-PCR was run on the TCR CDR3. A single record per CDR3 protein comes from TCRdb applying MiXCR to the multiplex PCR reads. The sample yields a few hundred thousand distinct CDR3 sequences, roughly 15% seen once. This sample is drawn from a study of T cells in Graves' hyperthyroidism and ophthalmopathy. Study findings and constraints: Clonotypes that were expanded in thyroid above 0.001 mostly appeared in blood too.

Sequencing was carried out using blood. This chain uses TRBV28 with TRBJ2-1; D gene unclear. This TCR was recovered from a woman aged 18-35 years with Graves' ophthalmopathy. CDR3 DNA sequence: TGTGCCAGCAGTCCGATCTCTATGGGCAATGAGCAGTTCTTC. Its protein product is CASSPISMGNEQFF.